These 18 T cell receptor beta chains came from one sample sequenced in a study of breast tumors, draining lymph nodes, adjacent tissues. Breast cancer patients provided tissue from their axillary draining lymph nodes. TCRdb reprocessed the multiplex PCR reads via MiXCR and lists one record per CDR3 protein. This table has approximately 210,000 distinct CDR3 sequences, about 32% appearing once. Sequences were obtained from axillary lymph node tissue. These receptors originate from a female donor with breast cancer. Some clones in this sample may be carry-over from other donors' samples.

This clonotype has ten or more counts. The V and J genes are TRBV15 and TRBJ2-2; D may be TRBD2 (6 bases). V shed 5 bases and J shed 2 bases, with 18 bases lying between them. This CDR3 is 17 amino acids long. The germline gives CDR1 LNHNV, CDR2 YYDKDF (reference sequence). This CDR3 is CATSPKWDSGNTGELFF. DNA for the CDR3: TGTGCCACCAGCCCTAAGTGGGATAGCGGTAACACCGGGGAGCTGTTTTTT.

As concerns this clonotype: The junction departs from the called germline gene at one end, perhaps through a read error. This chain uses TRBV3-1 with TRBJ2-7; possibly TRBD2 for D (5 bases). CDR3 size: 15 residues. Germline values: CDR1 LGHDT, CDR2 YNNKEL (reference sequence). The CDR3 region is CASSHRGKVFYGQYF. The CDR3 nucleotides are TGCGCCAGCAGCCACCGAGGGAAAGTCTTCTACGGGCAGTACTTC.

The chain joins TRBV3-1 to TRBJ2-3, with 11 bases identical to TRBD2. The length of the CDR3 is 14 residues. Losses at the gene ends were 5 bases for V and 11 bases for J; bases not matched to a gene: 9. Germline assignment: CDR1 LGHDT and CDR2 YNNKEL (reference sequence). CDR3: CASSALAGVGEQYF. The CDR3 coding sequence is TGTGCCAGCAGCGCACTAGCGGGAGTCGGCGAGCAGTATTTT.

The V and J genes are TRBV7-9 and TRBJ2-5; 12 bases map to TRBD2. This CDR3 has 16 amino acids. Trimming took 5 bases from V and 4 from J; bases not matched to a gene: 8. Germline-derived CDR1 and CDR2 are SEHNR and FQNEAQ (reference sequence). CDR3 amino acids: CASSRGLAGIGETQYF. CDR3 DNA: TGTGCCAGCAGCCGTGGACTAGCGGGAATAGGAGAGACCCAGTACTTC.

A word on this clonotype: This may be a read error: a much more frequent sequence differs by one nucleotide. The conserved phenylalanine or tryptophan is not found at the CDR3 terminus, so this likely reflects a read error. The J gene is TRBJ2-1, the V gene TRBV20-1; no clear D gene. CDR1 is DFQATT, CDR2 SNEGSKA, per germline (reference sequence). Deletions cut 3 bases from V and 10 bases from J, with 7 bases between. The CDR3 spans 10 residues. In DNA form, the CDR3 reads TGCAGTGCTAGTACGGTGGAGCAGTTCTCC. Its translation is CSASTVEQFS.

This clonotype was seen only a few times. The chain carries TRBV6-1 and TRBJ2-2, with D maybe TRBD1 (7 bases). The CDR3 length is 15 residues. V was cut by 8 bases and J by 5 bases, with 18 bases left in between. CDR1 is MNHNS, CDR2 SASEGT, per germline. The CDR3 loop is CASGQTGRPTGELFF. In DNA, the CDR3 is TGTGCCAGCGGTCAGACAGGGAGGCCGACCGGGGAGCTGTTTTTT.

V gene TRBV6-5 combines with J gene TRBJ2-7, with 10 bases matching TRBD2. J gave up 3 bases and V 4 bases, and 9 bases lay outside the gene matches. CDR1 and CDR2 (germline): MNHEY, SVGAGI. CDR3 length: 16 amino acids. The CDR3 DNA reads as TGTGCCAGCAGTTCGCTTAGCGGGGGGACTCTCTACGAGCAGTACTTC. Encoded protein: CASSSLSGGTLYEQYF.

This clonotype has a count of ten or more. The V call is TRBV24-1, the J call TRBJ2-1; 11 bases align to TRBD2. The germline V gene encodes CDR1 KGHDR and CDR2 SFDVKD. V dropped 5 bases and J dropped 0; count of bases not matched to a gene: 5. The CDR3 spans 17 residues. CDR3 sequence reads: CATSVASGRPSYNEQFF. The CDR3 DNA sequence: TGTGCCACCAGTGTGGCTAGCGGGAGGCCCTCCTACAATGAGCAGTTCTTC.

This clonotype was counted ten times or more. CDR3 DNA: TGTGCCACCAGTGATCCCGCCCGGGATACGCAGTATTTT. Its translation is CATSDPARDTQYF. V gene TRBV24-1 combines with J gene TRBJ2-3; D not certain. CDR1 KGHDR and CDR2 SFDVKD come from the germline V gene. V lost 3 bases, J lost 6 bases, and 9 bases lay in between. The CDR3 runs 13 residues.

About this clonotype itself: Germline and junction disagree at one end, which may indicate a read error. This chain joins TRBV4-2 and TRBJ2-1, with D possibly being TRBD1 (6 bases). This CDR3 comprises 16 residues. Germline V gene lookup returns CDR1 LGHNA and CDR2 YNFKEQ. The CDR3 nucleotides are TGTGCCAGCAGCCAAGAAACAGGGTCAGCCTACAATGGGCAGTTCTTC. It yields the protein CASSQETGSAYNGQFF.

This clonotype was counted ten times or more. A much larger clone lies a single base off, so this may be a read error. The genes are TRBV7-8 and TRBJ1-2; weak D call: TRBD1 (6 bases). CDR1 and CDR2 (germline): SGHVS, FQNEAQ. The CDR3 sequence is 15 residues long. The CDR3 DNA sequence: TGTGCCAGCAGCTCTACCTCGGACAGTAACTATGGCTACCCCTTC. It is translated as CASSSTSDSNYGYPF.

This clonotype was counted many times. This chain connects TRBV4-2 to TRBJ1-3; tentatively, D is TRBD1 (5 bases). The CDR3 covers 17 residues. V was cut by 2 bases and J by 0 bases, with 14 bases left in between. CDR1 and CDR2 (germline): LGHNA, YNFKEQ. The CDR3 loop is CASSQYVGQLSGNTIYF. In DNA form, the CDR3 reads TGTGCCAGCAGCCAATACGTTGGACAACTCTCTGGAAACACCATATATTTT.

This clonotype was recorded at least ten times. The chain has TRBV7-9 and TRBJ1-2, with D perhaps matching TRBD1 (6 bases). Germline CDR1 is SEHNR and CDR2 is FQNEAQ (reference sequence). The length of the CDR3 is 12 residues. The V and J ends lost 5 bases and 6 bases respectively, with 10 bases between them. CDR3 nucleotides: TGTGCCAGCAGCAGCACAGGGCATGGCTACACCTTC. This translates into CASSSTGHGYTF.

This clonotype was counted many times. With a much larger clone just one base away, this may be a read error. The conserved phenylalanine or tryptophan is not found at the CDR3 terminus, so this likely reflects a read error. This chain joins TRBV9 and TRBJ2-5, with 7 bases fitting TRBD1. Germline values: CDR1 SGDLS, CDR2 YYNGEE. J was trimmed by 4 bases and V by 4 bases; bases with no gene match: 4. There are 13 residues in the CDR3. CDR3 DNA: TGTGCCAGCAGCAGGGGGCTAGGAGAGACCCAGTACTCC. Protein: CASSRGLGETQYS.

This clonotype occurred many times. V is TRBV29-1 and J is TRBJ1-2; D might be TRBD1 (6 bases). Germline CDR1 reads SQVTM; CDR2 reads ANQGSEA. The CDR3 loop spans 12 amino acids. V lost 6 bases to trimming and J lost 6 bases, with 14 bases between them. The CDR3 DNA sequence: TGCAGCGTGGTCGGGCAGGGGAATGGCTACACCTTC. Protein: CSVVGQGNGYTF.

The V and J genes are TRBV29-1 and TRBJ1-6; 9 positions match TRBD1. Germline values: CDR1 SQVTM, CDR2 ANQGSEA. V lost 2 bases, J lost 11 bases, and 19 bases stayed unmatched. The CDR3 covers 18 residues. The chain's CDR3 is CSVEKAGPRDRDSAPLHF. The CDR3 DNA reads as TGCAGCGTTGAAAAAGCAGGCCCGAGGGACAGGGACTCGGCACCCCTCCACTTT.

This clonotype was picked up many times. The V and J genes are TRBV27 and TRBJ1-2; unclear D gene. V was cut by 3 bases and J by 4 bases, with 12 bases left in between. The CDR3 is made up of 14 amino acids. CDR1 and CDR2 from the germline V gene are MNHEY and SMNVEV (reference sequence). The CDR3 reads CASSLAQSGYGYTF. CDR3 nucleotides: TGTGCCAGCAGTTTGGCGCAGAGTGGCTATGGCTACACCTTC.

This clonotype showed up many times. The V call is TRBV3-1, the J call TRBJ2-5; TRBD2 aligns across 9 bases. The V gene's germline CDR1 is LGHDT and CDR2 YNNKEL (reference sequence). Unmatched junction bases numbered 17, after V lost 7 bases and J lost 5 bases. This CDR3 has 17 amino acids. The CDR3: CASTPGLGGRAEETQYF. For the CDR3, the DNA is TGTGCCAGCACTCCCGGCCTGGGCGGGAGGGCGGAGGAGACCCAGTACTTC.